This T cell receptor (beta chain) was captured by sequencing in a study of T-cell memory formation after mild COVID-19. TCRdb redid the calling of the 5' RACE reads with MiXCR, one entry per CDR3 protein. The data contain roughly 190,000 distinct CDR3 sequences, 27% of them singletons. Germline CDR1 and CDR2: SEHNR and FQNEAQ (reference sequence). Trimming left V 5 bases short and J 5 bases short, with 16 bases between. This CDR3 has 15 amino acids. The sample holds a few counts of this clonotype. The V call is TRBV7-9, the J call TRBJ2-1; no clear D. This clonotype was obtained from an adult woman who had mild COVID-19 (a few samples of this study predate the infection). Cell type and time point are not known. Sequencing was performed on PBMCs or a T cell subset sorted from them (not recorded which). Written as DNA, the CDR3 is TGTGCCAGCAGCCCTCGTAACGGCCGGGACAATGAGCAGTTCTTC. It encodes CASSPRNGRDNEQFF.